This record covers a single T cell receptor beta chain. Its antigen is not identified. The sample is drawn from a study of post-analysis software for immune sequencing data. Whole-study findings and limits: Same-batch preparations were strongly co-clustered by F measure. A significant reduction in normalized Chao1 diversity was observed in multiple sclerosis patients versus controls. The five TRBV segments detected at higher frequency in patients than in controls included TRBV5-6, TRBV5-1 and TRBV20-1.

This CDR3 spans 15 amino acids. Germline V gene sequence: CDR1 MNHEY, CDR2 SMNVEV (reference sequence). V was pared by 6 bases and J by 2 bases, with 14 bases between. Libraries were made from TCR beta cDNA, and they carried unique molecular identifiers. TCRdb ran MiXCR on the PCR reads and lists one entry per CDR3 protein. This repertoire shows 600,000 to 700,000 distinct CDR3 sequences, roughly three fifths found once; its top ten account for approximately 10%. The material sequenced was blood. V gene TRBV27 combines with J gene TRBJ2-1; a possible D gene is TRBD2 (6 bases). The TCR was taken from a girl aged 2 to 10 with multiple sclerosis. CDR3 nucleotides: TGTGCCAGCAGACCAACGGGACTCCCCTACAATGAGCAGTTCTTC. Translating gives CASRPTGLPYNEQFF.